This T cell receptor beta chain was observed in a study of read filtering for tumor transcriptome and immune sequencing. Study observations and caveats: Single-read clonotypes: 80% to 90% of IR-seq clonotypes (approximately 3.7% of reads), roughly 70% of RNA-seq clonotypes (roughly 43% of reads). Compared with RNA-seq, IR-seq gave much higher clonotype depth and reliability.

Every patient had bone marrow sampled while the disease was active. This clonotype was found many times. Its matching antigen is unknown. From about 400 ng of RNA, a library with molecular barcoded alpha/delta and beta/gamma adaptors was made. TCRdb reprocessed the reads with MiXCR, giving one entry per CDR3 protein. Of 30,000 to 40,000 distinct CDR3 sequences in the sample, about 12% were seen once. V gave up 4 bases and J gave up 5 bases, with 6 bases separating them. The germline V gene has CDR1 SGHTA and CDR2 FQGNSA. The CDR3 is 11 amino acids. This TCR was sampled from a donor at least 40 years old with multiple myeloma. The genes are TRBV7-2 and TRBJ2-7; D not resolved. Sequenced material: a population of CD138-negative cells sorted from bone marrow. CDR3 protein: CASSSRDEQYF. The CDR3 DNA sequence: TGTGCCAGCAGCTCCCGGGACGAGCAGTACTTC.